The clone carrying this T cell receptor beta chain was counted at least ten times. The CDR3 consists of 16 residues. The germline V gene has CDR1 MNHNS and CDR2 SASEGT. Unmatched junction bases numbered 10, after V lost 4 bases and J lost 2 bases. This sample was taken from a study of regulatory T cells in long-lasting Graves disease. Time point of the sample: newly diagnosed GD, antithyroid drugs for less than 3 months. Researchers made the TCR library from RNA that was extracted from PBMCs. Construction of the TCR beta libraries employed iRepertoire HTBI primers in conjunction with Arm-PCR of CDR3 regions. Original handling: The identification of about 68 TRBV and over eleven TRBJ segments was made across samples. TCRdb redid the calling of the multiplex PCR reads with MiXCR, one entry per CDR3 protein. The V and J calls and clone size are TCRdb's, not the authors'. This sample has over 450,000 distinct CDR3 sequences, with 12% found just once.

These data were likewise used in another study, on T cells in Graves' hyperthyroidism and ophthalmopathy. That study adds: TCR CDR3 regions were first amplified by RT-PCR with HTBI primers. From stable hyperthyroidism, ophthalmopathy was separated by a 13 V-J model.

The chain uses TRBV6-1 and TRBJ2-7, with 8 bases matching TRBD2. Sequenced here: peripheral blood mononuclear cells (PBMCs), sampled at new diagnosis, from a patient treated with antithyroid drugs. The receptor's source is a woman in her 30s with Graves disease. CDR3 region: CASSAGGVSWAYEQYF. CDR3 sequence (DNA): TGTGCCAGCAGTGCCGGGGGGGTATCTTGGGCCTACGAGCAGTACTTC.